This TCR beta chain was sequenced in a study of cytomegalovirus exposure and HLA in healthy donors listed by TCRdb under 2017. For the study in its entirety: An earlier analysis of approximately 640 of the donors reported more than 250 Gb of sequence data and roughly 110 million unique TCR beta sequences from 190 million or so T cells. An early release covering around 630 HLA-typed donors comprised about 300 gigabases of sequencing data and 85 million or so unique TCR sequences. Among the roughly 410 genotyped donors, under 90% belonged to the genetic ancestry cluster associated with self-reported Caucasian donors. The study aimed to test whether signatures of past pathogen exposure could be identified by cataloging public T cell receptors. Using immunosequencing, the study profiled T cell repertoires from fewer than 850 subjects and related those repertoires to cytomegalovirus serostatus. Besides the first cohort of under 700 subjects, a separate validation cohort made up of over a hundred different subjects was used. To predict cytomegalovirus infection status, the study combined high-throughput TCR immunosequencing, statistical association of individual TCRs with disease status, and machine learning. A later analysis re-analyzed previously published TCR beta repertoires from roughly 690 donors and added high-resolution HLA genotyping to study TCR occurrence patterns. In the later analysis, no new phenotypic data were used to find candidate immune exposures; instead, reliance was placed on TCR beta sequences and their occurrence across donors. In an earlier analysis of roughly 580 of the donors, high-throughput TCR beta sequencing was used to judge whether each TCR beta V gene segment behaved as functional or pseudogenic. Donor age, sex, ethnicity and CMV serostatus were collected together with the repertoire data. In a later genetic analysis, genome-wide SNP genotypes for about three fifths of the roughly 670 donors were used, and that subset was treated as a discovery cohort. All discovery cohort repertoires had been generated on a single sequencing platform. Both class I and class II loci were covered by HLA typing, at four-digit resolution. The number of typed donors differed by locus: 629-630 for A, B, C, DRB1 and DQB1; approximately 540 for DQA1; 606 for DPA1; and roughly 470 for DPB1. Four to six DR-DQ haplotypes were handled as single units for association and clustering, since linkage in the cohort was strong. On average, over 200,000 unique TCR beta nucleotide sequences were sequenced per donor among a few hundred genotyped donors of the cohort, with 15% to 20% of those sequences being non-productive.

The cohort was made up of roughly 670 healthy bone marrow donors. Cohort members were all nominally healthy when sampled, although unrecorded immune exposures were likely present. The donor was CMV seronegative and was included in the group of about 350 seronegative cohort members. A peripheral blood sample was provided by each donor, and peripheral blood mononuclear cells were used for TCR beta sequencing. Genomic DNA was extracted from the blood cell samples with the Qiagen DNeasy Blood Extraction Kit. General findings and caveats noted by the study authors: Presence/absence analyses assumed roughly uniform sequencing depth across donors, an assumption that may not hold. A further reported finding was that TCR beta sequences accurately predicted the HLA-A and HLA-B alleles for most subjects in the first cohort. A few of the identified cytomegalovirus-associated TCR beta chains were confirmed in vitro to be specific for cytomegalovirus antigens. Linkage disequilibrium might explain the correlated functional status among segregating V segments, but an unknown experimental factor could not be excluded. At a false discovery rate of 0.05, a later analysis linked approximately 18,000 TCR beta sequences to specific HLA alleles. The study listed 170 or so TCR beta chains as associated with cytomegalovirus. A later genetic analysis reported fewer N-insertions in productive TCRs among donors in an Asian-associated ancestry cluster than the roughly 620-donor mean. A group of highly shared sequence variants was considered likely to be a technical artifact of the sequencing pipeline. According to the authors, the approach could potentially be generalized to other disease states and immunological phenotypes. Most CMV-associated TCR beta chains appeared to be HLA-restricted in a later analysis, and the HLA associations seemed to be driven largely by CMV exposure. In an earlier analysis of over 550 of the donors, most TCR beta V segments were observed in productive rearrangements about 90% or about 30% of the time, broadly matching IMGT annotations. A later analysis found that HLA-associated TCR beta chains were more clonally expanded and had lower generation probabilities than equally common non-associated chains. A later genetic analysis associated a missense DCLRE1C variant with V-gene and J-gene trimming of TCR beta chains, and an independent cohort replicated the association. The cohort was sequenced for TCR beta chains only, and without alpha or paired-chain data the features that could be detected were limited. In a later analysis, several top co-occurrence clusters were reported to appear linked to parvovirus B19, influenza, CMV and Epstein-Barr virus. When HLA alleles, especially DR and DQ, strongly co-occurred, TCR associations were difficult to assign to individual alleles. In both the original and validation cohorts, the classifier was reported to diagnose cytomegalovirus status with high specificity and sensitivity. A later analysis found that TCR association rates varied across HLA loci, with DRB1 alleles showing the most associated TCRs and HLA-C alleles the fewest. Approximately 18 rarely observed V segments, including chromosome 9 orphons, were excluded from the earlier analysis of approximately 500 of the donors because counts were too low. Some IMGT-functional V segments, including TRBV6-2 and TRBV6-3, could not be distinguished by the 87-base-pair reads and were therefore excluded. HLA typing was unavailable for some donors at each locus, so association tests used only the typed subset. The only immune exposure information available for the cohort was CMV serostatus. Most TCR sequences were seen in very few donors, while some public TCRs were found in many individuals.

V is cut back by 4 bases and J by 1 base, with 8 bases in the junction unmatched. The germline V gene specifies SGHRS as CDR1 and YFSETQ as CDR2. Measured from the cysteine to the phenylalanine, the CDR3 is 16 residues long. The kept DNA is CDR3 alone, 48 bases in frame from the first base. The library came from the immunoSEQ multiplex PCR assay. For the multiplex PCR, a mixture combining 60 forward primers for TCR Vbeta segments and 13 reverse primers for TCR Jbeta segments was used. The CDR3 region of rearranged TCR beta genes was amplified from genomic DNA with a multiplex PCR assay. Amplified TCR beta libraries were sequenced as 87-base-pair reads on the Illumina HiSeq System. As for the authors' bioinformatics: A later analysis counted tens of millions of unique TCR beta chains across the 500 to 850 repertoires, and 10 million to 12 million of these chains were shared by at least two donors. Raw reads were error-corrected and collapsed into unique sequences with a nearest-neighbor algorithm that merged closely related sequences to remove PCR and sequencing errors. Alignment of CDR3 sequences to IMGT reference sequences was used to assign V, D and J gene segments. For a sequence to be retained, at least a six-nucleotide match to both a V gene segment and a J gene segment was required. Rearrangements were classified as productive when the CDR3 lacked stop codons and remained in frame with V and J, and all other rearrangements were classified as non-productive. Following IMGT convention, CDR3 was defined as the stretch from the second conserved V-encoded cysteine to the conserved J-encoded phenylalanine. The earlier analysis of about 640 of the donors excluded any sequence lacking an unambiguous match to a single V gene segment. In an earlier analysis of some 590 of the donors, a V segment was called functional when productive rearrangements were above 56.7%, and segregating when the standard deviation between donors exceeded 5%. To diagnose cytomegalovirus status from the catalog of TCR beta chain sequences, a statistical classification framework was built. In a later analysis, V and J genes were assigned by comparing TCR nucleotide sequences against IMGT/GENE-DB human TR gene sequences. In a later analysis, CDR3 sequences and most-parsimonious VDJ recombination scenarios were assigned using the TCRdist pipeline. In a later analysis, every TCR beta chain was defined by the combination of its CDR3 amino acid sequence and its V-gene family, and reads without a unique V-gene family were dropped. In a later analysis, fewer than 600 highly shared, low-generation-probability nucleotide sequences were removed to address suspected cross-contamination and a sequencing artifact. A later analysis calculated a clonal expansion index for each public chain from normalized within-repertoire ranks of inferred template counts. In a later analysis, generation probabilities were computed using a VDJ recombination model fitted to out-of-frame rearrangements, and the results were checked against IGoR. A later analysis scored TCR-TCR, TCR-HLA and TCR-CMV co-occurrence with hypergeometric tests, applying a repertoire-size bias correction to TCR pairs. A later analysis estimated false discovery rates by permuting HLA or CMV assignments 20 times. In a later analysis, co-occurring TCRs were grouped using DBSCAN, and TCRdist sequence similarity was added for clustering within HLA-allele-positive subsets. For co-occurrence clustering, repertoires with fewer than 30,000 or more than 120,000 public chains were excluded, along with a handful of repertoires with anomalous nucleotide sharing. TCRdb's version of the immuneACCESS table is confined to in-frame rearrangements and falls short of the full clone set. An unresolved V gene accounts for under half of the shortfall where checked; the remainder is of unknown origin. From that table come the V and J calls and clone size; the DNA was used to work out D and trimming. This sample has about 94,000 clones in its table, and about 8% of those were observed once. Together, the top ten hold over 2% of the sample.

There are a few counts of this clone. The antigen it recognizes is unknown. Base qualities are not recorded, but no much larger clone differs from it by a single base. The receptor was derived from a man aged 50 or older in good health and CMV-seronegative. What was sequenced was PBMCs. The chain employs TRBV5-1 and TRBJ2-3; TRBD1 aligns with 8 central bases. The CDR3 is CASSGTGQGGTDTQYF. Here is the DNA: TGCGCCAGCAGCGGAACAGGACAGGGAGGCACAGATACGCAGTATTTT.